Below, 24 T cell receptor beta chains from the same sample are listed, as sequenced in a study of CD8+ T cells in alopecia areata. Investigators isolated RNA and reverse transcribed it into cDNA to act as the sequencing template. The assay was immunoSEQ multiplex PCR, and TCRdb's table has in-frame clones only and misses some. The sample has 110,000 to 150,000 clones, 40% to 55% seen once. This specimen consisted of CD4+ T cells sorted from blood, obtained at week 0. The origin of the receptors is a human donor with alopecia areata.

V and J are TRBV7-2 and TRBJ2-1; TRBD1 agrees at 7 bases. Germline V gene sequence: CDR1 SGHTA, CDR2 FQGNSA. The CDR3 runs 14 residues. V was clipped by 5 bases and J by 6 bases; unmatched bases: 7. The DNA for the CDR3 is TGTGCCAGCAGCCCCAGGGGGACCCTCAATGAGCAGTTCTTC. Amino acid sequence: CASSPRGTLNEQFF.

The V gene is TRBV5-1, the J gene TRBJ2-3; D is possibly TRBD2 (6 bases). The CDR3 is made up of 15 amino acids. With 5 bases removed from V and 2 bases from J, the gap between germline ends came to 15 bases. Germline CDR1 reads SGHRS; CDR2 reads YFSETQ. The CDR3 DNA is TGCGCCAGCAGACGCGATGGCGGGACCACAGATACGCAGTATTTT. It specifies CASRRDGGTTDTQYF.

The sample holds a few counts of this clone. This chain connects TRBV2 to TRBJ2-5; 7 bases map to TRBD2. The junction had 13 bases not matched to a gene; V was cut back by 5 bases and J by 1 base. The germline V gene has CDR1 SNHLY and CDR2 FYNNEI. This CDR3 is 17 amino acids long. The CDR3 sequence is CASSPYTHLAAQETQYF. CDR3 bases: TGTGCCAGCAGTCCATATACCCACCTAGCGGCCCAAGAGACCCAGTACTTC.

The J gene is TRBJ2-3, the V gene TRBV4-3; weak D call: TRBD2 (6 bases). Trimming stripped 2 bases from V and 3 bases from J, with 15 bases between. The germline gives CDR1 LGHNA, CDR2 YSLEER. The CDR3 sequence is 16 residues long. CDR3 loop: CASSQLTAGRTDTQYF. CDR3 nucleotides: TGCGCCAGCAGCCAACTCACAGCGGGCCGGACAGATACGCAGTATTTT.

This clone was detected only a few times. The V gene is TRBV6-6, the J gene TRBJ1-5; D remains ambiguous. CDR1 is MNHNY and CDR2 is SVGAGI in the germline V gene (reference sequence). CDR3 length: 16 amino acids. Between the trimmed V and J ends, which lost 0 bases and 3 bases, there was a span of 12 bases. The CDR3 protein is CASSYSIGRVNQPQHF. The CDR3 nucleotides are TGTGCCAGCAGTTACTCGATTGGGCGGGTCAATCAGCCCCAGCATTTT.

The V and J genes are TRBV30 and TRBJ1-2; a possible D gene is TRBD1 (5 bases). V lost 6 bases to trimming and J lost 8 bases, with 10 bases between them. This CDR3 is built from 10 residues. Germline values: CDR1 GTSNPN, CDR2 SVGIG (reference sequence). CDR3 in amino acids: CACTGGGYTF. The CDR3 region has the DNA TGTGCCTGCACAGGTGGGGGCTACACCTTC.

The chain uses TRBV30 and TRBJ1-4, with a possible D match to TRBD1 (6 bases). Germline V gene data show CDR1 as GTSNPN and CDR2 as SVGIG (reference sequence). The CDR3 has 14 residues. The V end was cut by 5 bases, the J end by 4 bases, with 14 bases between. The chain's CDR3 is CAWHPGQINEKLFF. The CDR3, as DNA: TGTGCCTGGCACCCGGGACAAATTAATGAAAAACTGTTTTTT.

As regards this clone: Other DNA sequences of this sample code for an identical CDR3. This rearrangement joins TRBV18 to TRBJ2-5; no clear D gene. The CDR3 loop spans 12 amino acids. V gave up 1 base and J gave up 4 bases, with 4 bases separating them. CDR1 is KGHSH, CDR2 LQKENI, per germline. The DNA of the CDR3 is TGTGCCAGCTCACCACGAGGAGAGACCCAGTACTTC. Its protein product is CASSPRGETQYF.

On this clone itself: Other DNA sequences in the same sample also yield this CDR3. This chain joins TRBV29-1 and TRBJ2-5, with 11 bases lining up with TRBD1. The CDR3 consists of 14 residues. J lost 4 bases, V lost 3 bases, and 4 bases had no gene match. The germline CDR1 and CDR2 sequences are SQVTM and ANQGSEA. CDR3 sequence reads: CSVERTGGAETQYF. The CDR3 DNA reads TGCAGCGTTGAGAGGACAGGGGGCGCAGAGACCCAGTACTTC.

There are a few counts of this clone. The chain couples TRBV19 to TRBJ2-7, with 10 nucleotides matching TRBD1. After removal of 1 base from V and 5 bases from J, the junction contained 5 bases not matched to a gene. Germline lookup yields CDR1 LNHDA and CDR2 SQIVND (reference sequence). The CDR3 runs 15 residues. CDR3 residues: CASSIVRQGAHEQYF. The CDR3 region has the DNA TGTGCCAGTAGTATAGTTCGACAGGGGGCCCACGAGCAGTACTTC.

The V and J genes are TRBV6-5 and TRBJ2-2; 7 bases fit TRBD1. V gave up 6 bases and J gave up 5 bases; unmatched junction bases: 9. CDR1 is MNHEY and CDR2 is SVGAGI in the germline V gene. The length of the CDR3 is 15 residues. CDR3 region: CASSKLDRVTGELFF. DNA for the CDR3: TGTGCCAGCAGCAAGCTTGACAGGGTAACCGGGGAGCTGTTTTTT.

The gene calls are TRBV30 and TRBJ1-4, with no clear D. CDR1 and CDR2 (germline): GTSNPN, SVGIG (reference sequence). The V and J ends lost 3 bases and 8 bases respectively, with 13 bases between them. There are 13 residues in the CDR3. The CDR3 reads CAWSQGRWEKLFF. The CDR3 region has the DNA TGTGCCTGGAGCCAAGGGCGCTGGGAAAAACTGTTTTTT.

This clone has just one count. The chain combines TRBV15 with TRBJ1-2; D gene uncertain. Germline V CDR1 and CDR2: LNHNV, YYDKDF (reference sequence). The CDR3 covers 12 residues. Trimming cost V 11 bases and J 2 bases, with 12 bases left between them. The CDR3 is CAASRANYGYTF. CDR3 DNA sequence: TGTGCCGCATCCCGGGCCAACTATGGCTACACCTTC.

The rearrangement joins TRBV10-3 to TRBJ2-6; D remains unclear. There are 15 residues in the CDR3. The V gene's germline CDR1 is ENHRY and CDR2 SYGVKD. V lost 8 bases, J lost 0 bases, and 11 bases lay in between. The DNA for the CDR3 is TGTGCCATCTCCTCAGAAACCTCTGGGGCCAACGTCCTGACTTTC. Its protein product is CAISSETSGANVLTF.

In its sample, this clone was seen once. V and J are TRBV30 and TRBJ2-5; maybe TRBD2 (6 bases). CDR3 length equals 12 residues. V lost 3 bases to trimming and J lost 4 bases, with 9 bases between them. Looked up from germline, CDR1 is GTSNPN and CDR2 is SVGIG (reference sequence). The CDR3 sequence: CAWSRTIETQYF. The CDR3 DNA follows: TGTGCCTGGAGCCGGACTATAGAGACCCAGTACTTC.

This clone occurred a few times. This sequence joins TRBV28 and TRBJ2-7; either TRBD1 or TRBD2 may fit D (5 bases each). The CDR3 sequence is 13 residues long. Germline lookup yields CDR1 MDHEN and CDR2 SYDVKM. V lost 5 bases to trimming and J lost 4 bases, with 12 bases between them. The CDR3 sequence: CASSLPGPYEQYF. In nucleotides, the CDR3 is TGTGCCAGCAGTCTCCCGGGACCTTACGAGCAGTACTTC.

This CDR3 is CASSSGFGTDTQYF. The CDR3 DNA reads TGCGCCAGCAGCTCTGGCTTCGGCACAGATACGCAGTATTTT. The rearrangement uses TRBV5-1 and TRBJ2-3; D remains ambiguous. This CDR3 contains 14 residues. From germline, CDR1 is SGHRS and CDR2 YFSETQ. The V and J ends lost 3 bases and 1 base respectively, with 9 bases between them.

This chain joins TRBV30 and TRBJ1-1, with D unresolved. The CDR3 extends over 13 amino acids. Germline V gene data show CDR1 as GTSNPN and CDR2 as SVGIG (reference sequence). Trimming cost V 4 bases and J 0 bases, with 9 bases left between them. DNA for the CDR3: TGTGCCTGGACGAGACAACTGAACACTGAAGCTTTCTTT. The encoded protein is CAWTRQLNTEAFF.

This sequence joins TRBV2 and TRBJ2-7; 8 bases are a match to TRBD1. J lost 2 bases, V lost 5 bases, and 2 bases had no gene match. The germline gives CDR1 SNHLY, CDR2 FYNNEI. The CDR3 has 13 amino acids. Here the CDR3 DNA reads TGTGCCAGCAGTTCGGACAGGGCCTACGAGCAGTACTTC. This sequence encodes CASSSDRAYEQYF.

This rearrangement joins TRBV29-1 to TRBJ2-1; no definite D call. This CDR3 has 11 amino acids. CDR1 and CDR2 (germline): SQVTM, ANQGSEA. Trimming removed 4 bases from V and 7 bases from J, with 8 bases in between. The CDR3 protein is CSVVPTNEQFF. CDR3 DNA: TGCAGCGTTGTTCCTACTAATGAGCAGTTCTTC.

The chain combines TRBV27 with TRBJ1-5, with 7 bases aligning to TRBD1. This CDR3 has 18 residues. With V trimmed by 0 bases and J by 0 bases, 8 bases remained unmatched. Germline V CDR1 and CDR2: MNHEY, SMNVEV (reference sequence). The CDR3 DNA sequence: TGTGCCAGCAGTTTATCCCGGACAGGCTTTTATAGCAATCAGCCCCAGCATTTT. It translates to CASSLSRTGFYSNQPQHF.

This clone was detected only a few times. The V and J genes are TRBV29-1 and TRBJ2-3; the D is unclear. Germline V CDR1 and CDR2: SQVTM, ANQGSEA. This CDR3 is built from 12 residues. V was pared by 3 bases and J by 2 bases, with 6 bases between. This CDR3 reads CSVEANTDTQYF. As DNA, the CDR3 is TGCAGCGTTGAGGCTAACACAGATACGCAGTATTTT.

V usage is TRBV29-1 and J usage is TRBJ2-1; TRBD2 agrees at 12 bases. V trimming: 7 bases; J trimming: 7 bases; junction bases outside the gene matches: 14. Per the germline V gene, CDR1 is SQVTM and CDR2 is ANQGSEA. CDR3 length: 16 residues. CDR3 nucleotides: TGCAGCGCCCCGAAAGAAGGGCTAGCGGGAGGGAATGAGCAGTTCTTC. It encodes CSAPKEGLAGGNEQFF.

J is TRBJ1-1 and V is TRBV30; no reliable D call. V was shortened by 4 bases and J by 3 bases, with 12 bases between the two germline ends. The germline V gene encodes CDR1 GTSNPN and CDR2 SVGIG (reference sequence). The CDR3 contains 13 residues. CDR3 DNA: TGTGCCTGGACGAGGCAGACATACACTGAAGCTTTCTTT. Its protein is CAWTRQTYTEAFF.